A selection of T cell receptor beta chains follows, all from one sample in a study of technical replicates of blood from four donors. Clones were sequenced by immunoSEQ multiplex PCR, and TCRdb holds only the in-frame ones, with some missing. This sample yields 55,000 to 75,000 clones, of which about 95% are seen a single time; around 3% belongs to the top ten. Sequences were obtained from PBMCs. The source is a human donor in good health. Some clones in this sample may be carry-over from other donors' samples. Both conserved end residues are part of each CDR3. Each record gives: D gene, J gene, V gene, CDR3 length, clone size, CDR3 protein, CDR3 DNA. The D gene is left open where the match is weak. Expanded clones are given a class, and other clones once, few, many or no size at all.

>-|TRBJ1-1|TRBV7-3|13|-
CASSLYGRDGAFF
TGTGCCAGCAGCTTATATGGGCGAGATGGAGCTTTCTTT
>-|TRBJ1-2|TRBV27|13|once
CASSQGGHYGYTF
TGTGCCAGCAGCCAAGGGGGACACTATGGCTACACCTTC
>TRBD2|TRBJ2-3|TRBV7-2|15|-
CASRLAGGQVDTQYF
TGTGCCAGCAGATTAGCGGGGGGGCAGGTAGATACGCAGTATTTT
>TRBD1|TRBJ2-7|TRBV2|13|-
CASSRQGLIEQYF
TGTGCCAGCAGCCGACAGGGTCTCATCGAGCAGTACTTC
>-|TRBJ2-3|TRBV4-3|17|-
CASSQRVGGAGTDTQYF
TGCGCCAGCAGCCAGAGGGTTGGGGGGGCGGGCACAGATACGCAGTATTTT
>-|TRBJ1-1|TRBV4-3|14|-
CASSRGVGGTEAFF
TGCGCCAGCAGCCGAGGGGTCGGGGGGACTGAAGCTTTCTTT
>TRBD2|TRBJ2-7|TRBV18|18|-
CASSGRLAGGPGSYEQYF
TGTGCCAGCTCAGGCCGACTAGCGGGAGGGCCAGGCTCCTACGAGCAGTACTTC
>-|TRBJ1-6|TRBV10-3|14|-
CAIRGAAYNSPLHF
TGTGCCATCAGGGGGGCCGCCTATAATTCACCCCTCCACTTT
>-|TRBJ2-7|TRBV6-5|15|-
CASTPRGAKFYEQYF
TGTGCCAGCACCCCCCGGGGGGCAAAATTCTACGAGCAGTACTTC
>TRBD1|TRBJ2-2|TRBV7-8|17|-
CASSLAGGTGGSGELFF
TGTGCCAGCAGCTTAGCTGGGGGGACAGGGGGCTCCGGGGAGCTGTTTTTT